This T cell receptor beta chain is from a study of blood T cell repertoires in COVID-19. Overall study context: Acute and convalescent COVID-19 samples came from the United States, Italy and Spain. Sources were T cells, B-cell-depleted T cells, or PBMCs; the material itself was cDNA or gDNA.

The authors' processing: From reference gene primer amplification, estimates of nucleated cell counts were derived. The table came from immunoSEQ multiplex PCR; TCRdb's copy has only in-frame clones and leaves some out. V and J calls and clone size are those listed in that table; D and trimming were worked out from the DNA. The repertoire has some 150,000 clones, over 65% of them found once; the top ten carry approximately 5%. The receptor comes from a human donor in a cohort sampled during active COVID-19. The sample consisted of peripheral blood.

This chain's CDR3 is CASSVGGDGNQPQHF. The DNA of the CDR3 is TGTGCCAGCAGCGTAGGGGGGGATGGCAATCAGCCCCAGCATTTT. The chain employs TRBV9 and TRBJ1-5; tentatively, D is TRBD1 (5 bases). This CDR3 spans 15 amino acids. Germline loops: CDR1 SGDLS, CDR2 YYNGEE. V was shortened by 0 bases and J by 2 bases, with 9 bases between the two germline ends.